The rows below give T cell receptor beta chains drawn from one sample of a study of blood T cell repertoires in COVID-19. The table came from immunoSEQ multiplex PCR; TCRdb's copy has only in-frame clones and leaves some out. The repertoire holds about 63,000 clones, about 75% seen once, with about 50% in the top ten. Sequencing was performed on peripheral blood. These receptors were obtained from a woman aged 80 or over with acute or convalescent COVID-19. CDR3s include the opening cysteine and the closing phenylalanine or tryptophan. D genes are given only for firm matches. Expanded clones are given a class, and other clones once, few, many or no size at all.

TRBJ1-3 | TRBV28 | NA | NA | TGTGCCAGCAGTTTAGGAGGCCCCTCTGGAAACACCATATATTTT | CASSLGGPSGNTIYF
TRBJ1-1 | TRBV4-1 | once | TRBD1 | TGCGCCAGCAGCCAGAATACAGGGGGCGCTTTGGACACTGAAGCTTTCTTT | CASSQNTGGALDTEAFF
TRBJ1-1 | TRBV28 | NA | NA | TGTGCCAGCAGTTTCCGGGATCAAGCTTTCTTT | CASSFRDQAFF
TRBJ2-1 | TRBV6-5 | few | NA | TGTGCCAGCAGCACAGGGAATGAGCAGTTCTTC | CASSTGNEQFF
TRBJ1-1 | TRBV10-1 | few | NA | TGCGCCAGCAGGGGGAGAGGGACTGAAGCTTTCTTT | CASRGRGTEAFF
TRBJ2-3 | TRBV28 | NA | TRBD2 | TGTGCCAGCAGTTACGGACTAGCGGGAGATCAGGTAGATACGCAGTATTTT | CASSYGLAGDQVDTQYF
TRBJ2-5 | TRBV7-7 | NA | TRBD2 | TGTGCTAGCAGCTCTAGCGGGTTAAAAGAGACCCAGTACTTC | CASSSSGLKETQYF
TRBJ2-5 | TRBV7-8 | NA | NA | TGTGCCAGCAGCTTAGGACTTTTTTCCCAAGAGACCCAGTACTTC | CASSLGLFSQETQYF
TRBJ2-3 | TRBV27 | NA | NA | TGTGCCAGCAGTTTTAAGGGGCTACATTTCACAGATACGCAGTATTTT | CASSFKGLHFTDTQYF
TRBJ2-7 | TRBV5-8 | NA | TRBD2 | TGTGCCAGCAGCTTAGCGGGAGGGCCGGAAGAGCAGTACTTC | CASSLAGGPEEQYF
TRBJ1-1 | TRBV7-2 | NA | TRBD1 | TGTGCCAGCAGGCGGGACAGGGGGCCCCAATCTGAAGCTTTCTTT | CASRRDRGPQSEAFF
TRBJ2-7 | TRBV4-3 | few | NA | TGCGCCAGCAGCCAATCTAACGAGGGGGCCTACGAGCAGTACTTC | CASSQSNEGAYEQYF
TRBJ1-1 | TRBV5-1 | NA | TRBD1 | TGCGCCAGCAGCGCCGGGACAGCGAACACTGAAGCTTTCTTT | CASSAGTANTEAFF
TRBJ1-2 | TRBV9 | NA | TRBD1 | TGTGCCAGCAGCGAGGAAGGACAGGGGGCTTCGTGGGATGGCTACACCTTC | CASSEEGQGASWDGYTF
TRBJ2-1 | TRBV9 | few | NA | TGTGCCAGCAGCGACGACAGGAAGATGCGTGATGAGCAGTTCTTC | CASSDDRKMRDEQFF
TRBJ1-1 | TRBV28 | NA | NA | TGTGCCAGCAGCCCTTCCGACAGGCCACGGAATGAAGCTTTCTTT | CASSPSDRPRNEAFF
TRBJ2-1 | TRBV7-2 | NA | NA | TGTGCCAGCAGCTCGCTAGCGAGGAGCTCCTACAATGAGCAGTTCTTC | CASSSLARSSYNEQFF
TRBJ2-6 | TRBV4-3 | NA | NA | TGCGCCAGCAGCCAAGGACAGGCTGGGGCCAACGTCCTGACTTTC | CASSQGQAGANVLTF
TRBJ1-4 | TRBV27 | NA | TRBD1 | TGTGCCAGCAGCTCTTCTAAGACAGGGGGGACAACTAATGAAAAACTGTTTTTT | CASSSSKTGGTTNEKLFF
TRBJ2-2 | TRBV3-1/TRBV3-2 | NA | NA | TGTGCCAGCAGCCAAGGGACTCCTCGGAGAGGGGAGCTGTTTTTT | CASSQGTPRRGELFF
TRBJ2-2 | TRBV19 | NA | TRBD2 | TGTGCCAGTGGCGGGGGGGCTGGCGGGGAGCTGTTTTTT | CASGGGAGGELFF
TRBJ1-5 | TRBV18 | NA | NA | TGTGCCAGCTCACCGGCGGGCGGGGAGCCCCAGCATTTT | CASSPAGGEPQHF
TRBJ1-1 | TRBV5-1 | NA | TRBD1 | TGCGCCAGCAGTACCAGGGACAGCCCTGAAGCTTTCTTT | CASSTRDSPEAFF
TRBJ2-2 | TRBV5-1 | once | NA | TGCGCCAGCAGCTTGGGGACTAACGTCGGGGAGCTGTTTTTT | CASSLGTNVGELFF
TRBJ2-1 | TRBV2 | NA | NA | TGTGCCAGCAAACGGAGGGACTCCTACAATGAGCAGTTCTTC | CASKRRDSYNEQFF
TRBJ1-2 | TRBV2 | NA | TRBD1 | TGTGCCAGCATTTACGGACAGGAGAACTATGGCTACACCTTC | CASIYGQENYGYTF
TRBJ2-2 | TRBV11-2 | NA | NA | TGTGCCAGCAGCTTAGCCGCGGCGAACACCGGGGAGCTGTTTTTT | CASSLAAANTGELFF
TRBJ2-2 | TRBV5-1 | NA | NA | TGCGCCAGCAGCCCCGGACAGCTCGGCGGGGAGCTGTTTTTT | CASSPGQLGGELFF
TRBJ1-6 | TRBV6-6 | once | TRBD1 | TGTGCCAGCAGTCGGGACAGTCCCAATTCACCCCTCCACTTT | CASSRDSPNSPLHF
TRBJ1-4 | TRBV4-2 | few | NA | TGTGCCAGCAGCCTATTCTCGGGGACAACTAATGAAAAACTGTTTTTT | CASSLFSGTTNEKLFF
TRBJ1-2 | TRBV5-1 | once | TRBD1 | TGCGCCAGCAGCTTGGGGGACAGGGGGCGGTTTGGCTACACCTTC | CASSLGDRGRFGYTF
TRBJ2-5 | TRBV28 | NA | TRBD2 | TGTGCCAGCAGCCTTCCGACTAGCGGGAGGGGGGAGACCCAGTACTTC | CASSLPTSGRGETQYF
TRBJ2-1 | TRBV6-4 | NA | NA | TGTGCCAGCAGCAGGGAATCCTACAATGAGCAGTTCTTC | CASSRESYNEQFF
TRBJ2-7 | TRBV20-1 | NA | NA | TGCAGTGTAGACAGCTCCTACGAGCAGTACTTC | CSVDSSYEQYF
TRBJ2-3 | TRBV3-1/TRBV3-2 | NA | NA | TGTGCCAGCAGCTCCGGGACTTCTAGCACAGATACGCAGTATTTT | CASSSGTSSTDTQYF
TRBJ1-1 | TRBV2 | NA | TRBD1 | TGTGCCAACTCCTACGACAGGGCGGCTTTCTTT | CANSYDRAAFF
TRBJ2-5 | TRBV19 | NA | TRBD2 | TGTGCCAGTAGTCTAAGGGGACTAGCGGGAACAACGTCCCAAGAGACCCAGTACTTC | CASSLRGLAGTTSQETQYF
TRBJ1-6 | TRBV15 | NA | NA | TGTGCCACCAGCAGAGATAGGAGGGGCGATGATTCACCCCTCCACTTT | CATSRDRRGDDSPLHF
TRBJ1-2 | TRBV28 | NA | NA | TGTGCCAGCAGCCAACTTACGGCCGCTGCGGGGAACTATGGCTACACCTTC | CASSQLTAAAGNYGYTF
TRBJ2-7 | TRBV4-1 | NA | TRBD2 | TGCGCCAGCAGCCAACCTGGACTAGCGAGAACCTACGAGCAGTACTTC | CASSQPGLARTYEQYF
TRBJ2-6 | TRBV24-1 | NA | NA | TGTGCCACCGGTTCCAGGTCAATCTCTGGGGCCAACGTCCTGACTTTC | CATGSRSISGANVLTF
TRBJ2-1 | TRBV5-5 | NA | TRBD1 | TGTGCCAGCAGCTTGGAGGACAGGGCCCACAATGAGCAGTTCTTC | CASSLEDRAHNEQFF
TRBJ1-6 | TRBV28 | NA | NA | TGTGCCAGCACCCGAGTTAATTCACCCCTCCACTTT | CASTRVNSPLHF
TRBJ1-2 | TRBV27 | NA | NA | TGTGCCAGCAGTGTACACAGAGCTAACTATGGCTACACCTTC | CASSVHRANYGYTF
TRBJ1-4 | TRBV28 | NA | TRBD1 | TGTGCCAGCAGTTTATCAGGGGGCGCGAGTCCAAACGAAAAACTGTTTTTT | CASSLSGGASPNEKLFF
TRBJ1-1 | TRBV16 | NA | NA | TGTGCCAGCAGCCAATCGCCAGGGTATGAAGCTTTCTTT | CASSQSPGYEAFF
TRBJ1-5 | TRBV5-5 | NA | TRBD1 | TGTGCCAGCAGTTTGGGGACAGATCAGCCCCAGCATTTT | CASSLGTDQPQHF
TRBJ2-4 | TRBV6-5 | NA | NA | TGTGCCAGCAGTATGGACTTCCTAGCCAAAAACATTCAGTACTTC | CASSMDFLAKNIQYF
TRBJ1-2 | TRBV19 | NA | NA | TGTGCCAGTAGACCCCATGTGGCCTATGGCTACACCTTC | CASRPHVAYGYTF
TRBJ1-2 | TRBV28 | NA | NA | TGTGCCAGCAGTTTGGGGCAGGGTGGCTACACCTTC | CASSLGQGGYTF
TRBJ2-7 | TRBV3-1/TRBV3-2 | many | TRBD2 | TGTGCCAGCAGCCAAGCGGCGGGAGGGGGCTACGAGCAGTACTTC | CASSQAAGGGYEQYF
TRBJ1-1 | TRBV18 | NA | TRBD1 | TGTGCCAGCTCACCCGGACAGGGGCGGAACACTGAAGCTTTCTTT | CASSPGQGRNTEAFF
TRBJ1-6 | TRBV7-2 | NA | NA | TGTGCCAGCAGCTTCGGTAGCTCCTATAATTCACCCCTCCACTTT | CASSFGSSYNSPLHF
TRBJ2-1 | TRBV4-1 | NA | NA | TGCGCCAGCAGCCATCCAGATACCCGGGTTAGTTTTAATGAGCAGTTCTTC | CASSHPDTRVSFNEQFF